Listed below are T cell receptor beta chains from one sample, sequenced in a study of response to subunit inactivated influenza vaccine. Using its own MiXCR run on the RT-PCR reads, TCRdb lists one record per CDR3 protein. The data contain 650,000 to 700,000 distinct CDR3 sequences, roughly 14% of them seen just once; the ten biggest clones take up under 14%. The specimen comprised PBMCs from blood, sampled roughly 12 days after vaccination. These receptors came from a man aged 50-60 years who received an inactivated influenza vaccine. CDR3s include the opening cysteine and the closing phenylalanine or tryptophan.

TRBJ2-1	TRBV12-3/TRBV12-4	CASSLKEGGLDEQFF
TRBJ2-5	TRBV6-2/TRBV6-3	CASSNSRTSGSSLETQYF
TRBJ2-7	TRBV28	CASRGTGRSYEQYF
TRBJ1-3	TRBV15	CATSSSLGVGNTIYF
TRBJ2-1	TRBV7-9	CASSLTLQLVYNEQFF
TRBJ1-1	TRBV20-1	CSARDRWRARADTEAFF
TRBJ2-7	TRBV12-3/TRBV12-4	CASSPTQGIGFSHEQYF
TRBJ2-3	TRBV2	CASSRKQDTQYF
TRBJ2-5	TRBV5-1	CASSWTSGTQYF
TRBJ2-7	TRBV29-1	CSVDISGGPAYEQYF
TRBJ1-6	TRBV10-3	CAIGPGPGNSPLHF
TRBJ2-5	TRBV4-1	CASSQVLVSETQYF
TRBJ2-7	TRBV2	CASSRPDSYEQYF
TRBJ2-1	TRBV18	CASQPGQANSEQFF
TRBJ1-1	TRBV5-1	CASSKQGRSNTEAFF
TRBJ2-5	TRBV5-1	CASSGPPGQETQYF
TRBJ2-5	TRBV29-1	CSVPGREETQYF
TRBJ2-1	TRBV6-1	CASRAGLAGVDEQFF
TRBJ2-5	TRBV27	CASSPSRGGETQYF
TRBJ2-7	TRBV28	CASSPTADSYEQYF
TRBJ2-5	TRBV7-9	CASSLMIETQYF
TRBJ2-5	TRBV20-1	CSARDQGGAETQYF
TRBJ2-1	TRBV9	CASSVSPWVGSGDEQFF
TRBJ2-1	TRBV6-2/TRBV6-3	CASSYTTSGRGNEQFF
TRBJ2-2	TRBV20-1	CSAKGPQGSTGELFF
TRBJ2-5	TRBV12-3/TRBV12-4	CASSIGNQQETQYF
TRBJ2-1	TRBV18	CASSPIYGPYNEQFF
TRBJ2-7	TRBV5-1	CASSLAGTEIYEQYF
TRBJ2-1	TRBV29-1	CSVRQGAKEQFF
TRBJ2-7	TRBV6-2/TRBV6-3	CASRLQGGPYEQYF
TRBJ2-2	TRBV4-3	CASSQRPAGTNTGELFF
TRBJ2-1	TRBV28	CASSPYRLAGPYNEQFF
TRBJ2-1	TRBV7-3	CASSTRLAGVNEQFF
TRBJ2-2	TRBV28	CASSYGGHTFSGELFF
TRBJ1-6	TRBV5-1	CASSSRGEENSPLHF
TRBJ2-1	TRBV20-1	CSVTPPGQGLDEQFF
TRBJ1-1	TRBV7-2	CASSLAAAANEAFF